The sequence of this T cell receptor beta chain was determined in a study of OX40 agonist ivuxolimab in advanced cancers. This clone was detected a few times. Assay used: immunoSEQ multiplex PCR; TCRdb lists only in-frame clones, some missing. Of around 30,000 clones in the sample, approximately 80% were seen once. The CDR3 runs to 16 residues. In germline, CDR1 is LNHDA, CDR2 SQIVND (reference sequence). The trim removed 4 bases at V and 4 bases at J, leaving 7 bases unmatched. The sample in question was CD4+ or CD8+ T cells sorted from blood, obtained in a trial of the OX40 agonist ivuxolimab. J is TRBJ2-6 and V is TRBV19; 7 bases map to TRBD1. The clonotype was recovered from an adult with an advanced solid tumor such as melanoma, head and neck, liver or kidney cancer. The CDR3 sequence is CASSNDRDPGANVLTF. As DNA, the CDR3 is TGTGCCAGTAGTAATGACAGGGATCCCGGGGCCAACGTCCTGACTTTC. Variable domain in full (rest from reference TRBV19 and TRBJ2-6): DGGITQSPKYLFRKEGQNVTLSCEQNLNHDAMYWYRQDPGQGLRLIYYSQIVNDFQKGDIAEGYSVSREKKESFPLTVTSAQKNPTAFYLCASSNDRDPGANVLTFGAGSRLTVL.